The entry below describes one TCR beta chain. Sequencing used immunoSEQ multiplex PCR; TCRdb keeps in-frame clones, though not all of them. The table records roughly 660,000 clones, less than 95% of them present only once. V trimming: 6 bases; J trimming: 1 base; junction bases outside the gene matches: 11. CDR1 and CDR2 from the germline V gene are MDHEN and SYDVKM. The CDR3 covers 16 residues. The data belong to a study of shared clonotypes between healthy human individuals. The sequence came from a man aged 18 to 29 in good health. Some clones in this sample may be carry-over from other donors' samples. The chain uses TRBV28 and TRBJ2-7; 8 bases match TRBD2. The specimen was memory CD8+ T cells from PBMCs. As for subset: CD45RO+ cells pooled with CCR7-negative TemRA cells. The CDR3 loop reads CASSPNSGRDSYEQYF. CDR3 DNA: TGTGCCAGCAGCCCGAACAGCGGGAGAGATTCCTACGAGCAGTACTTC.